These 27 T cell receptor beta chains came from one sample sequenced in a study of T cell changes during pregnancy in multiple sclerosis. The repertoire was sequenced with immunoSEQ multiplex PCR; TCRdb's copy has only in-frame clones and lacks some. The table lists some 83,000 clones, around 93% of them singletons. Sequences were derived from PBMCs, sampled in the first trimester of pregnancy. The receptor source for this set is a female donor in good health, serving as a control in a pregnancy study. Some clones in this sample may be carry-over from other donors' samples.

The J gene is TRBJ2-7, the V gene TRBV6-5; 7 nucleotides agree with TRBD1. Unmatched junction bases numbered 2, after V lost 7 bases and J lost 5 bases. The CDR3 sequence is 11 residues long. Germline lookup yields CDR1 MNHEY and CDR2 SVGAGI. In DNA, the CDR3 is TGTGCCAGCAAGGGGGCCCACGAGCAGTACTTC. Translation: CASKGAHEQYF.

V and J are TRBV28 and TRBJ1-4; possibly TRBD1 for D (5 bases). Between the trimmed V and J ends, which lost 6 bases and 4 bases, there was a span of 12 bases. Germline CDR1 and CDR2: MDHEN and SYDVKM. The CDR3 has 14 amino acids. CDR3 in amino acids: CASRRQLVNEKLFF. Here the CDR3 DNA reads TGTGCCAGCAGGCGACAGCTTGTTAATGAAAAACTGTTTTTT.

The chain couples TRBV6-6 to TRBJ2-4; maybe TRBD2 (5 bases). Germline CDR1 reads MNHNY; CDR2 reads SVGAGI (reference sequence). Trimming left V 5 bases short and J 0 bases short, with 14 bases between. This CDR3 region has 16 residues. The CDR3 here is CASSLPGGLAKNIQYF. In nucleotides, the CDR3 is TGTGCCAGCAGTCTACCGGGTGGACTAGCCAAAAACATTCAGTACTTC.

The genes are TRBV7-9 and TRBJ2-1; 8 nucleotides agree with TRBD2. V shed 5 bases and J 0 bases; nucleotides not matched to a gene: 9. The germline V gene has CDR1 SEHNR and CDR2 FQNEAQ (reference sequence). The CDR3 sequence is 17 residues long. The CDR3 sequence is CASSPRGGASSYNEQFF. Here the CDR3 DNA reads TGTGCCAGCAGCCCTCGGGGGGGGGCGAGCTCCTACAATGAGCAGTTCTTC.

V and J are TRBV11-2 and TRBJ2-7; the D gene is possibly TRBD1 (5 bases). The CDR3 is made up of 13 amino acids. From germline, CDR1 is SGHAT and CDR2 FQNNGV. Trimming pared 5 bases from V and 5 bases from J, leaving 13 bases between. CDR3 nucleotide sequence: TGTGCCAGCAGCCGCTACAGGATGAACGAGCAGTACTTC. Its protein is CASSRYRMNEQYF.

This chain joins TRBV11-2 and TRBJ2-7, with D perhaps matching TRBD2 (7 bases). Germline CDR1 reads SGHAT; CDR2 reads FQNNGV. CDR3 length: 14 amino acids. Trimming left V 2 bases short and J 4 bases short, with 12 bases between. The CDR3 sequence is CASSLSGGRYEQYF. The CDR3 DNA sequence: TGTGCCAGCAGCTTATCGGGGGGCAGGTACGAGCAGTACTTC. Full variable domain (remainder filled in from reference TRBV11-2 and TRBJ2-7): EAGVAQSPRYKIIEKRQSVAFWCNPISGHATLYWYQQILGQGPKLLIQFQNNGVVDDSQLPKDRFSAERLKGVDSTLKIQPAKLEDSAVYLCASSLSGGRYEQYFGPGTRLTVT.

The chain is built from TRBV5-4 and TRBJ2-5; 9 bases fit TRBD1. Germline lookup yields CDR1 SGHNT and CDR2 YYREEE (reference sequence). Losses at the gene ends were 3 bases for V and 2 bases for J; bases not matched to a gene: 5. This CDR3 region has 15 residues. In DNA, the CDR3 is TGTGCCAGCAGCTCGGGACAGGGCGAACAAGAGACCCAGTACTTC. This encodes CASSSGQGEQETQYF.

This clone has a single count. This sequence joins TRBV28 and TRBJ2-7, with a tentative D call TRBD1 (6 bases). This CDR3 is 15 amino acids long. Trimming took 2 bases from V and 0 from J, leaving 11 bases between them. CDR1 is MDHEN, CDR2 SYDVKM, per germline. The CDR3 spells CASSLSPDSSYEQYF. CDR3 in DNA: TGTGCCAGCAGTTTAAGCCCGGACAGCTCCTACGAGCAGTACTTC.

The chain combines TRBV11-2 with TRBJ2-1; 14 bases line up with TRBD2. After removal of 4 bases from V and 7 bases from J, the junction contained 12 bases not matched to a gene. CDR1 SGHAT and CDR2 FQNNGV come from the germline V gene. The CDR3 contains 18 residues. The DNA for the CDR3 is TGTGCCAGCAGCTCGGACAGGGTGGGACTAGCGGGAGAAAATGAGCAGTTCTTC. This codes for CASSSDRVGLAGENEQFF. Combining the CDR3 with reference TRBV11-2 and TRBJ2-1 gives the whole variable domain EAGVAQSPRYKIIEKRQSVAFWCNPISGHATLYWYQQILGQGPKLLIQFQNNGVVDDSQLPKDRFSAERLKGVDSTLKIQPAKLEDSAVYLCASSSDRVGLAGENEQFFGPGTRLTVL.

The chain has TRBV5-6 and TRBJ1-1; no clear D. The V and J ends lost 2 bases and 6 bases respectively, with 17 bases between them. The CDR3 has 15 residues. Germline V lookup: CDR1 SGHDT, CDR2 YYEEEE. The CDR3 nucleotides read TGTGCCAGCAGCTTACAGCCCAGAGAGTTGGCTGAAGCTTTCTTT. Protein: CASSLQPRELAEAFF.

The rearrangement joins TRBV19 to TRBJ1-2; unclear D gene. Germline V CDR1 and CDR2: LNHDA, SQIVND (reference sequence). V was clipped by 2 bases and J by 11 bases, with 21 bases between them. The CDR3 has 15 amino acids. The CDR3 DNA reads as TGTGCCAGTAGTATAAACGATTTGGCGGCTTCCGTTTACACCTTC. Its translation is CASSINDLAASVYTF. The full variable domain, rest sourced from reference TRBV19 and TRBJ1-2, is DGGITQSPKYLFRKEGQNVTLSCEQNLNHDAMYWYRQDPGQGLRLIYYSQIVNDFQKGDIAEGYSVSREKKESFPLTVTSAQKNPTAFYLCASSINDLAASVYTFGSGTRLTVV.

The rearrangement links TRBV7-9 to TRBJ1-6, with 8 bases fitting TRBD1. The CDR3 totals 15 residues. J was trimmed by 7 bases and V by 8 bases; bases with no gene match: 10. Per germline, CDR1 SEHNR and CDR2 FQNEAQ (reference sequence). For the CDR3, the DNA is TGTGCCAGCTGTACAGGACAGGGTGAAAATTCACCCCTCCACTTT. Its translation is CASCTGQGENSPLHF.

This chain uses TRBV27 with TRBJ1-2, with a tentative D call TRBD1 (6 bases). The CDR3 totals 13 residues. The germline V and J ends were trimmed by 3 bases and 6 bases, with 11 bases remaining between them. From germline, CDR1 is MNHEY and CDR2 SMNVEV (reference sequence). DNA for the CDR3: TGTGCCAGCAGTTTCCGCGAGGGGGATGGCTACACCTTC. The encoded protein is CASSFREGDGYTF.

The rearrangement links TRBV5-4 to TRBJ1-3, with D possibly TRBD1 on 6 matching bases. The germline V gene has CDR1 SGHNT and CDR2 YYREEE (reference sequence). With 3 bases removed from V and 4 bases from J, the gap between germline ends came to 8 bases. This CDR3 spans 13 amino acids. CDR3 DNA sequence: TGTGCCAGCAGCTCACAGGGAGGAAACACCATATATTTT. Encoded protein: CASSSQGGNTIYF. The full variable domain, in which reference TRBV5-4 and TRBJ1-3 provide the parts outside the CDR3, is ETGVTQSPTHLIKTRGQQVTLRCSSQSGHNTVSWYQQALGQGPQFIFQYYREEENGRGNFPPRFSGLQFPNYSSELNVNALELDDSALYLCASSSQGGNTIYFGEGSWLTVV.

The chain has TRBV4-1 and TRBJ1-6, with TRBD1 identical over 7 bases. This CDR3 is built from 15 residues. Germline V lookup: CDR1 MGHRA, CDR2 YSYEKL. V lost 1 base and J lost 13; bases outside the gene matches: 10. The CDR3 reads CASSQGGQAQGPLHF. As DNA, the CDR3 is TGCGCCAGCAGCCAAGGAGGACAGGCCCAGGGGCCCCTCCACTTT.

The chain uses TRBV4-3 and TRBJ2-3; 8 bases map to TRBD2. Germline-derived CDR1 and CDR2 are LGHNA and YSLEER. V lost 0 bases to trimming and J lost 2 bases; unmatched junction nucleotides: 10. This CDR3 has 18 amino acids. The CDR3 sequence is CASSQDRQAGVYTDTQYF. The CDR3 nucleotides read TGCGCCAGCAGCCAAGATCGGCAAGCGGGAGTATACACAGATACGCAGTATTTT.

The gene calls are TRBV9 and TRBJ2-7; D not certain. The CDR3 is made up of 15 amino acids. Deletions cut 4 bases from V and 0 bases from J, with 14 bases between. CDR1 is SGDLS and CDR2 is YYNGEE in the germline V gene. Written as DNA, the CDR3 is TGTGCCAGCAGCTATTCATTAGACACCTCCTACGAGCAGTACTTC. Residues: CASSYSLDTSYEQYF.

The chain has TRBV19 and TRBJ1-4, with TRBD1 as a possible D gene (5 bases). V was shortened by 4 bases and J by 8 bases, with 17 bases between the two germline ends. This CDR3 is 15 amino acids long. The germline CDR1 and CDR2 sequences are LNHDA and SQIVND (reference sequence). The CDR3 reads CASSTGQDYPEKLFF. CDR3 sequence (DNA): TGTGCCAGTAGTACGGGGCAGGACTATCCCGAAAAACTGTTTTTT. Full variable domain (outside the CDR3, taken from reference TRBV19 and TRBJ1-4): DGGITQSPKYLFRKEGQNVTLSCEQNLNHDAMYWYRQDPGQGLRLIYYSQIVNDFQKGDIAEGYSVSREKKESFPLTVTSAQKNPTAFYLCASSTGQDYPEKLFFGSGTQLSVL.

This chain uses TRBV5-4 with TRBJ2-1; D perhaps matches TRBD2 (6 bases). Germline V gives CDR1 SGHNT, CDR2 YYREEE (reference sequence). V shed 2 bases and J shed 9 bases, with 15 bases lying between them. The CDR3 totals 14 residues. The CDR3 sequence: CASSLGTPASEQFF. CDR3 DNA: TGTGCCAGCAGCTTAGGGACTCCAGCATCTGAGCAGTTCTTC.

The gene calls are TRBV7-3 and TRBJ2-2, with D possibly TRBD2 on 5 matching bases. This CDR3 is built from 16 residues. The V end was cut by 0 bases, the J end by 4 bases, with 12 bases between. The germline CDR1 and CDR2 sequences are SGHTA and FQGTGA. The CDR3 sequence is CASSLTPGKGTGELFF. CDR3 DNA: TGTGCCAGCAGCTTAACGCCCGGGAAGGGCACCGGGGAGCTGTTTTTT.

The CDR3 DNA sequence: TGTGCCAGCAGCTTAGGGGGAGCCCAGGGGGCGATTGAAGCTTTCTTT. Translation: CASSLGGAQGAIEAFF. The chain has TRBV7-2 and TRBJ1-1, with 8 positions matching TRBD1. There are 16 residues in the CDR3. V was clipped by 1 base and J by 7 bases; unmatched bases: 11. Per germline, CDR1 SGHTA and CDR2 FQGNSA. The variable domain in full, with the rest retrieved from reference TRBV7-2 and TRBJ1-1, is GAGVSQSPSNKVTEKGKDVELRCDPISGHTALYWYRQSLGQGLEFLIYFQGNSAPDKSGLPSDRFSAERTGGSVSTLTIQRTQQEDSAVYLCASSLGGAQGAIEAFFGQGTRLTVV.

The chain joins TRBV28 to TRBJ2-1, with 7 bases fitting TRBD1. The CDR3 consists of 14 residues. Germline V gene lookup returns CDR1 MDHEN and CDR2 SYDVKM. Trimming at V came to 5 bases and at J to 3 bases, leaving 4 bases not matched to a gene. The CDR3 is CASSLDRVYNEQFF. The DNA for the CDR3 is TGTGCCAGCAGTCTAGACAGGGTCTACAATGAGCAGTTCTTC.

The chain carries TRBV27 and TRBJ2-7; unclear D gene. The CDR3 has 14 amino acids. Germline lookup yields CDR1 MNHEY and CDR2 SMNVEV (reference sequence). The germline V and J ends were trimmed by 0 bases and 1 base, with 7 bases remaining between them. CDR3 DNA: TGTGCCAGCAGTTTATCTTCCGGGTCCTACGAGCAGTACTTC. Protein sequence: CASSLSSGSYEQYF.

The rearrangement joins TRBV7-2 to TRBJ2-7; 9 nucleotides match TRBD1. The junction had 14 bases not matched to a gene; V was cut back by 5 bases and J by 9 bases. The germline V gene encodes CDR1 SGHTA and CDR2 FQGNSA. CDR3 size: 15 residues. CDR3 in amino acids: CASSKDGTGSVGQYF. Here the CDR3 DNA reads TGTGCCAGCAGCAAAGACGGGACAGGGAGTGTCGGGCAGTACTTC.

In its sample, this clone was seen many times. Distinct nucleotide sequences in the sample also encode this CDR3. The chain is built from TRBV6-4 and TRBJ1-5; possibly TRBD1 for D (5 bases). V was shortened by 5 bases and J by 7 bases, with 18 bases between the two germline ends. Germline CDR1 and CDR2: MRHNA and SNTAGT. The CDR3 extends over 15 amino acids. CDR3 in DNA: TGTGCCAGCAGTCCAAGCGCCGGGGGGGGACAGCCCCAGCATTTT. This sequence encodes CASSPSAGGGQPQHF.

The table lists this clone with a count of one. V gene TRBV6-5 combines with J gene TRBJ1-2; 7 bases match TRBD1. The ends lost 6 bases at V and 3 bases at J; junction bases unmatched: 4. CDR1 and CDR2 (germline): MNHEY, SVGAGI. The CDR3 extends over 13 amino acids. CDR3 in amino acids: CASRNTGDYGYTF. As DNA, the CDR3 is TGTGCCAGCAGGAATACAGGGGACTATGGCTACACCTTC.

The chain couples TRBV10-3 to TRBJ1-6; no definite D call. The germline V gene encodes CDR1 ENHRY and CDR2 SYGVKD. The CDR3 contains 14 residues. Trimming cost V 2 bases and J 7 bases, with 9 bases left between them. DNA of the CDR3: TGTGCCATCAGTGAGACGCAGGCGAATTCACCCCTCCACTTT. Translating it yields CAISETQANSPLHF.